The 25 T cell receptor beta chains below all came from one sample that was sequenced in a study of CD8 T cells in Susac syndrome. An amount of RNA that ranged from about 0.45 to 1 ug was reverse transcribed with random hexamers. TCRdb reanalysed the immunoSEQ multiplex PCR reads using MiXCR and keeps one entry per CDR3 protein. The sample records under 95,000 distinct CDR3 sequences, about 95% being singletons. The sequencing sample was made of CD8+ T cells from PBMCs. The source is a human donor with Susac syndrome.

This sequence joins TRBV12-3 or TRBV12-4 and TRBJ2-1, with D possibly TRBD1 on 6 matching bases. This CDR3 comprises 13 residues. Trimming removed 10 bases from V and 0 bases from J, with 10 bases in between. CDR3 nucleotides: TGTGCCACCAGGGGAAGCTCCTACAATGAGCAGTTCTTC. Amino acid sequence: CATRGSSYNEQFF.

This chain uses TRBV24-1 with TRBJ2-1; 9 nucleotides match TRBD2. This CDR3 comprises 16 residues. Trimming took 1 base from V and 5 from J; bases not matched to a gene: 5. Germline CDR1 is KGHDR and CDR2 is SFDVKD. This chain's CDR3 is CATSDFEASGNNEQFF. The CDR3 region has the DNA TGTGCCACCAGTGATTTTGAGGCTAGCGGGAACAATGAGCAGTTCTTC.

V usage is TRBV3-1 and J usage is TRBJ2-2; D is possibly TRBD2 (6 bases). The germline V gene encodes CDR1 LGHDT and CDR2 YNNKEL (reference sequence). The CDR3 contains 14 residues. Trimming took 4 bases from V and 3 from J, leaving 9 bases between them. Written as DNA, the CDR3 is TGTGCCAGCAGCCCTGGGGACTACACCGGGGAGCTGTTTTTT. Translation gives CASSPGDYTGELFF.

The chain combines TRBV4-3 with TRBJ2-6, with a possible D match to TRBD2 (5 bases). Trimming left V 2 bases short and J 0 bases short, with 11 bases between. The V gene's germline CDR1 is LGHNA and CDR2 YSLEER. The CDR3 loop spans 17 amino acids. The CDR3 region has the DNA TGCGCCAGCAGCCAAACGACCGGGAACTCTGGGGCCAACGTCCTGACTTTC. This translates into CASSQTTGNSGANVLTF.

This rearrangement joins TRBV2 to TRBJ2-3; the match to TRBD1 covers 7 bases. The CDR3 sequence is 13 residues long. CDR1 and CDR2 (germline): SNHLY, FYNNEI. V gave up 4 bases and J gave up 6 bases; unmatched junction bases: 4. CDR3 protein: CASSGQGSDTQYF. The CDR3 coding sequence is TGTGCCAGCAGTGGACAGGGTTCGGATACGCAGTATTTT.

CDR3 nucleotide sequence: TGTGCCAGCAGTTTGACAGTCTACGAGCAGTACTTC. This sequence encodes CASSLTVYEQYF. The V call is TRBV12-3 or TRBV12-4, the J call TRBJ2-7; a weak D match, TRBD1 (5 bases). The CDR3 runs to 12 residues. Trimming stripped 3 bases from V and 3 bases from J, with 6 bases between.

The rearrangement joins TRBV27 to TRBJ2-1; 14 nucleotides agree with TRBD2. Germline CDR1 MNHEY, CDR2 SMNVEV (reference sequence). V lost 5 bases to trimming and J lost 7 bases; unmatched junction nucleotides: 4. The CDR3 extends over 15 amino acids. CDR3 sequence: CASSPGTSGRNEQFF. In DNA form, the CDR3 reads TGTGCCAGCAGTCCCGGGACTAGCGGGAGAAATGAGCAGTTCTTC.

This sequence joins TRBV15 and TRBJ1-1, with a possible D match to TRBD1 (6 bases). The CDR3 totals 16 residues. Germline V CDR1 and CDR2: LNHNV, YYDKDF (reference sequence). The ends were cut back, 5 bases at V and 0 bases at J, with 16 bases in the middle. The CDR3 loop reads CATSPRTVSMNTEAFF. Here the CDR3 DNA reads TGTGCCACCAGCCCTCGGACAGTTTCAATGAACACTGAAGCTTTCTTT.

This chain links TRBV6-1 with TRBJ2-1; TRBD2 matches 7 bases. Germline loops: CDR1 MNHNS, CDR2 SASEGT. V lost 0 bases, J lost 6 bases, and 14 bases stayed unmatched. CDR3 length equals 18 residues. In nucleotides, the CDR3 is TGTGCCAGCAGTGAAGCGCTTCTCGGGGGAGGGCCCGGCAATGAGCAGTTCTTC. Residues: CASSEALLGGGPGNEQFF.

The gene calls are TRBV15 and TRBJ2-2; 8 bases are shared with TRBD2. The CDR3 has 17 amino acids. Germline trimming cut 0 bases from V and 2 bases from J; bases unmatched to any gene: 5. Germline CDR1 is LNHNV and CDR2 is YYDKDF (reference sequence). The CDR3 DNA follows: TGTGCCACCAGCAGAGATAGGGGACTAGGAAACACCGGGGAGCTGTTTTTT. It is translated as CATSRDRGLGNTGELFF.

The gene calls are TRBV27 and TRBJ2-7, with D uncertain. The germline V and J ends were trimmed by 2 bases and 0 bases, with 8 bases remaining between them. This CDR3 region has 14 residues. The germline CDR1 and CDR2 sequences are MNHEY and SMNVEV (reference sequence). The DNA for the CDR3 is TGTGCCAGCAGTTTAAAAGGAGCCTCCTACGAGCAGTACTTC. Protein product: CASSLKGASYEQYF.

V and J are TRBV29-1 and TRBJ2-1, with unresolved D. The CDR3 is made up of 13 amino acids. The germline gives CDR1 SQVTM, CDR2 ANQGSEA. V dropped 6 bases and J dropped 0 bases, with 9 bases sitting between them. For the CDR3, the DNA is TGCAGCGTCCGTCGGGCCTCCTACAATGAGCAGTTCTTC. This sequence encodes CSVRRASYNEQFF.

V and J are TRBV18 and TRBJ2-1; 7 bases fit TRBD1. The V segment lost 5 bases and the J segment 5 bases; nucleotides outside the gene matches: 6. The germline CDR1 and CDR2 sequences are KGHSH and LQKENI. This CDR3 has 14 residues. The CDR3, as DNA: TGTGCCAGCTCAGTCCGGGACAGAAACAATGAGCAGTTCTTC. Amino acids: CASSVRDRNNEQFF.

The chain uses TRBV4-1 and TRBJ2-1; tentatively, D is TRBD2 (5 bases). The CDR3 is 15 residues long. Germline V lookup: CDR1 MGHRA, CDR2 YSYEKL. Trimming left V 0 bases short and J 7 bases short, with 13 bases between. The CDR3 spells CASSQDLRTQNEQFF. Here the CDR3 DNA reads TGCGCCAGCAGCCAAGATTTACGGACTCAGAATGAGCAGTTCTTC.

This sequence joins TRBV9 and TRBJ1-2; D possibly corresponds to TRBD1 (6 bases). Trimming cost V 4 bases and J 0 bases, with 10 bases left between them. This CDR3 has 14 residues. Germline loops: CDR1 SGDLS, CDR2 YYNGEE. The CDR3 sequence: CASSNTGTNYGYTF. The DNA for the CDR3 is TGTGCCAGCAGCAACACAGGGACTAACTATGGCTACACCTTC.

This chain joins TRBV20-1 and TRBJ2-5; D assignment may be TRBD1 or TRBD2 (5 bases each). This CDR3 is 19 amino acids long. The V gene lost 0 bases and the J gene lost 3 bases, with 26 bases spanning the gap. Germline V gene data show CDR1 as DFQATT and CDR2 as SNEGSKA (reference sequence). CDR3 nucleotides: TGCAGTGCTAGAGACGAAACGAAACTTAGGGACCGAATGGAAGAGACCCAGTACTTC. Amino acid sequence: CSARDETKLRDRMEETQYF.

This clonotype was seen a single time. V usage is TRBV20-1 and J usage is TRBJ2-7; D unclear. The CDR3 runs 13 residues. Looked up from germline, CDR1 is DFQATT and CDR2 is SNEGSKA (reference sequence). V dropped 5 bases and J dropped 5 bases, with 16 bases sitting between them. DNA of the CDR3: TGCAGTGCTTTTCGACCCACCTTCAACGAGCAGTACTTC. The encoded protein is CSAFRPTFNEQYF.

This chain joins TRBV5-6 and TRBJ2-1; 7 bases map to TRBD1. V was pared by 2 bases and J by 2 bases, with 4 bases of the junction left unmatched. Germline CDR1 SGHDT, CDR2 YYEEEE. CDR3 length: 15 residues. This CDR3 is CASSLRQGAYNEQFF. CDR3 sequence (DNA): TGTGCCAGCAGCTTAAGGCAGGGGGCCTACAATGAGCAGTTCTTC.

J is TRBJ2-1 and V is TRBV11-2; 12 nucleotides line up with TRBD2. Germline V gene sequence: CDR1 SGHAT, CDR2 FQNNGV. V was pared by 1 base and J by 10 bases, with 5 bases of the junction left unmatched. This CDR3 region has 15 residues. CDR3 in DNA: TGTGCCAGCAGCTTAGTCCTAGCGGGAGGGGGAGAGCAGTTCTTC. Translated: CASSLVLAGGGEQFF.

The chain joins TRBV20-1 to TRBJ2-5, with TRBD1 as a possible D gene (5 bases). This CDR3 is 15 amino acids long. Trimming shortened V by 4 bases and J by 2 bases, and 17 bases separated the two germline ends. Germline CDR1 DFQATT, CDR2 SNEGSKA (reference sequence). The CDR3 DNA reads TGCAGTGCTATCCGTAATAGGGGCCCTCAAGAGACCCAGTACTTC. Translating it yields CSAIRNRGPQETQYF.

The chain carries TRBV7-3 and TRBJ2-5; D is possibly TRBD1 (6 bases). The CDR3 is 15 amino acids. Deletions cut 2 bases from V and 2 bases from J, with 12 bases between. CDR1 and CDR2 from the germline V gene are SGHTA and FQGTGA. CDR3 residues: CASSLDWTDQETQYF. For the CDR3, the DNA is TGTGCCAGCAGCTTAGATTGGACAGATCAAGAGACCCAGTACTTC.

The chain is built from TRBV20-1 and TRBJ2-7; D is possibly TRBD2 (6 bases). V was trimmed by 5 bases and J by 2 bases, leaving 16 bases between them. Germline CDR1 DFQATT, CDR2 SNEGSKA (reference sequence). The CDR3 contains 14 residues. DNA for the CDR3: TGCAGTGCTGACACCAACGGCGGGGCCTACGAGCAGTACTTC. The encoded protein is CSADTNGGAYEQYF.

The chain employs TRBV5-6 and TRBJ2-5; TRBD1 matches at 10 bases. After removal of 5 bases from V and 1 base from J, the junction contained 8 bases not matched to a gene. Germline CDR1 and CDR2: SGHDT and YYEEEE. This CDR3 region has 16 residues. The CDR3 spells CASRFDGTGVQETQYF. The DNA of the CDR3 is TGTGCCAGCAGATTCGACGGGACAGGGGTCCAAGAGACCCAGTACTTC.

This clonotype was picked up one time. This chain connects TRBV30 to TRBJ2-6, with D unresolved. CDR1 and CDR2 from the germline V gene are GTSNPN and SVGIG (reference sequence). Trimming left V 0 bases short and J 4 bases short, with 4 bases between. The CDR3 spans 13 residues. For the CDR3, the DNA is TGTGCCTGGAGTGTATCGGGGGCCAACGTCCTGACTTTC. It yields the protein CAWSVSGANVLTF. The full variable domain, completed using reference TRBV30 and TRBJ2-6, is SQTIHQWPATLVQPVGSPLSLECTVEGTSNPNLYWYRQAAGRGLQLLFYSVGIGQISSEVPQNLSASRPQDRQFILSSKKLLLSDSGFYLCAWSVSGANVLTFGAGSRLTVL.

The CDR3 here is CASSPGARGTYEQYF. CDR3 sequence (DNA): TGCGCCAGCAGCCCCGGAGCTAGGGGGACCTACGAGCAGTACTTC. The V call is TRBV4-1, the J call TRBJ2-7, with a weak D call TRBD1 (6 bases). Germline CDR1 reads MGHRA; CDR2 reads YSYEKL. V was clipped by 4 bases and J by 2 bases, with 15 bases between them. CDR3 length: 15 amino acids.